A single sample gave rise to the 26 T cell receptor beta chains below, sequenced in a study of cytomegalovirus exposure and HLA in healthy donors. Generated by immunoSEQ multiplex PCR, the TCRdb table keeps only in-frame clones and is missing some. The sample consists of 150,000 to 200,000 clones, 75% to 90% of them appearing once. The sequenced sample consisted of PBMCs. These receptors originate from a woman aged 18-35 years in good health and CMV-seronegative.

The V call is TRBV5-1, the J call TRBJ2-3; D ambiguous. Trimming left V 9 bases short and J 2 bases short, with 16 bases between. The CDR3 has 14 amino acids. Germline V CDR1 and CDR2: SGHRS, YFSETQ. CDR3 in amino acids: CATKNGPATDTQYF. The DNA of the CDR3 is TGCGCCACCAAGAATGGGCCCGCCACAGATACGCAGTATTTT.

The rearrangement joins TRBV13 to TRBJ2-1; 7 bases match TRBD1. The V gene's germline CDR1 is PRHDT and CDR2 FYEKMQ (reference sequence). This CDR3 spans 16 amino acids. J gave up 1 base and V 5 bases, and 8 bases lay outside the gene matches. The CDR3 region has the DNA TGTGCCAGCAGCCCCCTGACAGGGATTTCCTACAATGAGCAGTTCTTC. As protein: CASSPLTGISYNEQFF. Combining the CDR3 with reference TRBV13 and TRBJ2-1 gives the whole variable domain AAGVIQSPRHLIKEKRETATLKCYPIPRHDTVYWYQQGPGQDPQFLISFYEKMQSDKGSIPDRFSAQQFSDYHSELNMSSLELGDSALYFCASSPLTGISYNEQFFGPGTRLTVL.

This clone was counted a single time. The chain recombines TRBV19 with TRBJ2-7; the D gene is possibly TRBD1 (6 bases). Germline V gives CDR1 LNHDA, CDR2 SQIVND (reference sequence). This CDR3 has 17 residues. V dropped 2 bases and J dropped 2 bases, with 19 bases sitting between them. DNA of the CDR3: TGTGCCAGTAGTATAAGTTCTGGCACAGGGCTGACCTACGAGCAGTACTTC. Its translation: CASSISSGTGLTYEQYF.

This chain connects TRBV5-1 to TRBJ1-1, with 9 bases that match TRBD1. Trimming at V came to 0 bases and at J to 2 bases, leaving 11 bases not matched to a gene. The CDR3 loop spans 18 amino acids. The V gene's germline CDR1 is SGHRS and CDR2 YFSETQ. In DNA, the CDR3 is TGCGCCAGCAGCTTGGTGGTTAGGGGACAGGGAGGAAACACTGAAGCTTTCTTT. It yields the protein CASSLVVRGQGGNTEAFF.

The rearrangement links TRBV10-3 to TRBJ1-1; a weak D match, TRBD1 (5 bases). CDR1 and CDR2 from the germline V gene are ENHRY and SYGVKD. Trimming took off 3 bases at V and 5 bases at J, with 13 bases between the two ends. The CDR3 totals 14 residues. The CDR3 DNA follows: TGTGCCATCAGTGATTCAGCAGGGCCAACTGAAGCTTTCTTT. It translates to CAISDSAGPTEAFF.

This chain links TRBV2 with TRBJ2-1; 8 bases are shared with TRBD2. Losses at the gene ends were 6 bases for V and 5 bases for J; bases not matched to a gene: 3. The CDR3 has 13 amino acids. Per germline, CDR1 SNHLY and CDR2 FYNNEI. The CDR3 here is CASRLAVNNEQFF. The CDR3 bases are TGTGCCAGCAGACTAGCGGTAAACAATGAGCAGTTCTTC.

This chain connects TRBV7-2 to TRBJ2-3, with a tentative D call TRBD2 (6 bases). Deletions cut 1 base from V and 3 bases from J, with 8 bases between. The germline gives CDR1 SGHTA, CDR2 FQGNSA. This CDR3 has 14 amino acids. CDR3 DNA sequence: TGTGCCAGCAGCTTAGGGGGGGTGACAGATACGCAGTATTTT. Its translation is CASSLGGVTDTQYF.

CDR3 protein: CASQDTSHEKLFF. Written as DNA, the CDR3 is TGTGCCAGCCAGGACACAAGCCATGAAAAACTGTTTTTT. The chain combines TRBV2 with TRBJ1-4, with a possible D match to TRBD1 (5 bases). CDR3 length: 13 residues. V was trimmed by 8 bases and J by 6 bases, leaving 13 bases between them. Per the germline V gene, CDR1 is SNHLY and CDR2 is FYNNEI.

The rearrangement joins TRBV28 to TRBJ2-5; 7 bases map to TRBD2. The junction had 7 bases not matched to a gene; V was cut back by 7 bases and J by 5 bases. The germline gives CDR1 MDHEN, CDR2 SYDVKM. The CDR3 contains 13 residues. For the CDR3, the DNA is TGTGCCAGCACCCCCGGGACTAAGGAGACCCAGTACTTC. Translating gives CASTPGTKETQYF.

The gene calls are TRBV19 and TRBJ2-5; 8 bases map to TRBD1. The ends lost 9 bases at V and 4 bases at J; junction bases unmatched: 10. CDR3 length: 14 residues. The germline gives CDR1 LNHDA, CDR2 SQIVND (reference sequence). CDR3 sequence (DNA): TGTGCCAGCCAATCGGGGACAGGATTAGAGACCCAGTACTTC. Residues: CASQSGTGLETQYF.

The chain couples TRBV6-5 to TRBJ2-2, with D possibly TRBD1 on 6 matching bases. The CDR3 runs 14 residues. The germline V gene has CDR1 MNHEY and CDR2 SVGAGI. The V end lost 7 bases, the J end lost 1 base, and 10 bases lay between the germline ends. CDR3 coding DNA: TGTGCCAGCAACCAGGGGTTGAACACCGGGGAGCTGTTTTTT. This codes for CASNQGLNTGELFF.

V usage is TRBV5-8 and J usage is TRBJ1-5; 11 bases are a match to TRBD1. V dropped 3 bases and J dropped 7; count of bases not matched to a gene: 12. The CDR3 totals 17 residues. The germline V gene encodes CDR1 SGHTS and CDR2 YDEGEE. This CDR3 reads CASSSRRGTGGRQPQHF. CDR3 nucleotides: TGTGCCAGCAGCTCCCGTCGGGGGACAGGGGGAAGGCAGCCCCAGCATTTT.

This clone was observed a single time. V and J are TRBV30 and TRBJ1-1; weak D call: TRBD1 (5 bases). The CDR3 has 14 amino acids. V was clipped by 4 bases and J by 5 bases, with 17 bases between them. The germline gives CDR1 GTSNPN, CDR2 SVGIG (reference sequence). CDR3 protein: CAWNTYERGTEAFF. CDR3 nucleotide sequence: TGTGCCTGGAATACCTACGAAAGGGGAACTGAAGCTTTCTTT.

The chain carries TRBV6-8 and TRBJ2-3; a weak D match, TRBD1 (6 bases). Germline V gene data show CDR1 as MNHGY and CDR2 as SAAAGT. V dropped 4 bases and J dropped 3 bases, with 17 bases sitting between them. The CDR3 spans 16 residues. The CDR3 protein is CASSLPGVNRTDTQYF. CDR3 DNA: TGTGCCAGCAGTTTACCAGGGGTCAATAGGACAGATACGCAGTATTTT.

J is TRBJ1-5 and V is TRBV10-2; 8 bases match TRBD1. After removal of 2 bases from V and 4 bases from J, the junction contained 7 bases not matched to a gene. Germline values: CDR1 WSHSY, CDR2 SAAADI. The CDR3 runs to 16 residues. The CDR3 is CASSETTDRVNQPQHF. CDR3 nucleotide sequence: TGCGCCAGCAGTGAGACGACGGACAGGGTAAATCAGCCCCAGCATTTT.

The V call is TRBV4-3, the J call TRBJ2-1; a possible D gene is TRBD2 (8 bases). Trimming cost V 0 bases and J 7 bases, with 19 bases left between them. Per germline, CDR1 LGHNA and CDR2 YSLEER. The CDR3 is 17 amino acids. The CDR3 region has the DNA TGCGCCAGCAGCCAAGATCGGGAGGGGGCAGGGGTAAATGAGCAGTTCTTC. Translation: CASSQDREGAGVNEQFF.

The CDR3 sequence is CASSLGTGGGNGYTF. For the CDR3, the DNA is TGTGCCAGCAGCTTGGGGACAGGGGGCGGAAATGGCTACACCTTC. V usage is TRBV7-9 and J usage is TRBJ1-2; TRBD1 matches 12 bases. This CDR3 is 15 amino acids long. V trimming: 3 bases; J trimming: 6 bases; junction bases outside the gene matches: 5. CDR1 SEHNR and CDR2 FQNEAQ come from the germline V gene (reference sequence).

This clone was recorded once. The CDR3 sequence: CASRGGRGFYNEQFF. The CDR3 DNA is TGTGCCAGCCGGGGGGGCAGGGGGTTCTACAATGAGCAGTTCTTC. The genes are TRBV27 and TRBJ2-1; D perhaps matches TRBD2 (8 bases). The CDR3 has 15 amino acids. Trimming took off 8 bases at V and 3 bases at J, with 17 bases between the two ends. The germline V gene has CDR1 MNHEY and CDR2 SMNVEV (reference sequence).

This clone is a singleton in its sample. The chain carries TRBV6-5 and TRBJ1-2; TRBD1 aligns across 7 bases. The CDR3 covers 16 residues. Germline trimming cut 2 bases from V and 1 base from J; bases unmatched to any gene: 7. Germline lookup yields CDR1 MNHEY and CDR2 SVGAGI. The CDR3 is CASSYGRTGLNYGYTF. The CDR3 DNA follows: TGTGCCAGCAGTTACGGTCGGACAGGACTTAACTATGGCTACACCTTC.

The gene calls are TRBV5-1 and TRBJ1-2; 8 nucleotides match TRBD1. The V segment lost 3 bases and the J segment 3 bases; nucleotides outside the gene matches: 16. The CDR3 has 18 amino acids. Germline V gene sequence: CDR1 SGHRS, CDR2 YFSETQ. The CDR3 DNA reads TGCGCCAGCAGCTGGAGGGCTGACAGGGGAAAGCGGGACTATGGCTACACCTTC. This codes for CASSWRADRGKRDYGYTF.

This sequence joins TRBV9 and TRBJ1-2, with 10 bases lining up with TRBD1. Germline CDR1 SGDLS, CDR2 YYNGEE. Losses at the gene ends were 5 bases for V and 4 bases for J; bases not matched to a gene: 2. The CDR3 runs to 13 residues. In DNA form, the CDR3 reads TGTGCCAGCAGAGGACAGGGGGGCTATGGCTACACCTTC. It is translated as CASRGQGGYGYTF.

DNA for the CDR3: TGTGCCAGCTCTGGGACAGGTTACGAAAAACTGTTTTTT. Translating it yields CASSGTGYEKLFF. The chain carries TRBV18 and TRBJ1-4; TRBD1 matches 8 bases. Germline CDR1 is KGHSH and CDR2 is LQKENI. The V gene end was trimmed by 6 bases and the J gene end by 8 bases; junction bases not matched to a gene: 5. CDR3 size: 13 residues.

V and J are TRBV7-6 and TRBJ1-3; 10 nucleotides match TRBD1. This CDR3 contains 18 residues. Trimming took 2 bases from V and 1 from J; bases not matched to a gene: 8. The germline CDR1 and CDR2 sequences are SGHVS and FNYEAQ. The DNA for the CDR3 is TGTGCCAGCAGCTTAATCGGGACAGGGGCTCTGTCTGGAAACACCATATATTTT. Translated, it gives CASSLIGTGALSGNTIYF.

This clone is a singleton in its sample. The chain couples TRBV10-3 to TRBJ2-1; D call uncertain. The V and J ends lost 8 bases and 9 bases respectively, with 11 bases between them. The germline CDR1 and CDR2 sequences are ENHRY and SYGVKD. There are 11 residues in the CDR3. CDR3: CAIGGVGEQFF. Written as DNA, the CDR3 is TGTGCCATCGGTGGTGTCGGTGAGCAGTTCTTC.

This chain joins TRBV5-1 and TRBJ1-1, with D tentatively TRBD1 (5 bases). Germline loops: CDR1 SGHRS, CDR2 YFSETQ. Trimming took 2 bases from V and 4 from J, leaving 9 bases between them. The CDR3 extends over 13 amino acids. CDR3 amino acids: CASSLQDLTEAFF. The CDR3 nucleotides are TGCGCCAGCAGCTTACAGGACCTCACTGAAGCTTTCTTT.

This chain connects TRBV5-1 to TRBJ1-2; TRBD1 agrees at 8 bases. The V gene's germline CDR1 is SGHRS and CDR2 YFSETQ. The CDR3 length is 14 residues. V shed 5 bases and J 0 bases; nucleotides not matched to a gene: 3. The CDR3 reads CASRTGVSNYGYTF. CDR3 bases: TGCGCCAGCAGGACAGGGGTCTCTAACTATGGCTACACCTTC.